This T cell receptor beta chain derives from a study of blood T cell repertoires in COVID-19. Original handling: Nucleated cell number was recorded as an estimate derived from reference gene primer amplification. Produced via immunoSEQ multiplex PCR; TCRdb's table is partial and in-frame only. V, J and clone size are those of that table, while D and trimming were read from the DNA. The sample has around 200,000 clones; 86% are singletons. Participants spanned ages roughly 18 to 90 years and resided in 20 to 25 US areas. With V trimmed by 0 bases and J by 0 bases, 2 bases remained unmatched. CDR1 and CDR2 (germline): SNHLY, FYNNEI. The CDR3 consists of 16 residues.

The source is a woman aged 40 to 50 with acute COVID-19. Sequenced material: PBMCs or T cells enriched from blood (not recorded which). V gene TRBV2 combines with J gene TRBJ1-1, with 9 bases fitting TRBD1. This CDR3 reads CASSEARDRVNTEAFF. The CDR3, as DNA: TGTGCCAGCAGTGAAGCCCGGGACAGGGTGAACACTGAAGCTTTCTTT.